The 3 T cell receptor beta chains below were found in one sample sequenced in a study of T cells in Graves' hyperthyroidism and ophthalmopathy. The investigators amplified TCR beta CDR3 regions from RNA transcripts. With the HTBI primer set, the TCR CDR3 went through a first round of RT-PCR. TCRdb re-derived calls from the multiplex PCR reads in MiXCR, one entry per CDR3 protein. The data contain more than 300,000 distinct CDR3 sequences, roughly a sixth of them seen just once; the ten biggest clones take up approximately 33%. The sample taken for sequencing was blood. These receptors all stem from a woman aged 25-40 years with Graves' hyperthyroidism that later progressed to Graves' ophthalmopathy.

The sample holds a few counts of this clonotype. The CDR3 reads CASSSTPDPQETQYF. In DNA, the CDR3 is TGCGCCAGCAGCTCCACACCTGACCCACAAGAGACCCAGTACTTC. The V and J genes are TRBV5-1 and TRBJ2-5, with D hard to call. CDR1 is SGHRS and CDR2 is YFSETQ in the germline V gene. The CDR3 is 15 residues long. With 3 bases removed from V and 2 bases from J, the gap between germline ends came to 14 bases.

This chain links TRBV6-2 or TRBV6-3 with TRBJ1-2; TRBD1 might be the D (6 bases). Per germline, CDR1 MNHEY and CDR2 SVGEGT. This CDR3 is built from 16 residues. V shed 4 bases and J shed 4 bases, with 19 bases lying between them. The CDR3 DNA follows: TGTGCCAGCAGTTCCGATATAACAGGGACCGTCTATGGCTACACCTTC. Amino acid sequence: CASSSDITGTVYGYTF.

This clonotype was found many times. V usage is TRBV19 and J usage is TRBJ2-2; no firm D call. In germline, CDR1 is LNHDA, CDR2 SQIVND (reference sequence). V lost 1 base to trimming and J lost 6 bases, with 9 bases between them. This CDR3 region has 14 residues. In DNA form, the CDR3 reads TGTGCCAGTAGTATAGGGAGCAGTCCCGGGGAGCTGTTTTTT. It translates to CASSIGSSPGELFF.